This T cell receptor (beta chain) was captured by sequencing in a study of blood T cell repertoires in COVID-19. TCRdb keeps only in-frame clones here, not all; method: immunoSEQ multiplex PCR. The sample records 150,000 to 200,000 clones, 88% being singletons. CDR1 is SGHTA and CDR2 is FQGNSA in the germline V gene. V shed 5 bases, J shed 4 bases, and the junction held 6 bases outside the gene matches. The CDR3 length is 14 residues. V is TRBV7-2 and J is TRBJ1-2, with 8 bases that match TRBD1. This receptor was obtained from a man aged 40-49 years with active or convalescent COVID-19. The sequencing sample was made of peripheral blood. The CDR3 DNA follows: TGTGCCAGCAGCCGGGGACAGGCCATCTATGGCTACACCTTC. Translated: CASSRGQAIYGYTF.